A selection of T cell receptor beta chains follows, all from one sample in a study of T-cell memory formation after mild COVID-19. Via MiXCR, TCRdb re-called the 5' RACE reads, giving one row per CDR3 protein. The repertoire holds around 530,000 distinct CDR3 sequences, roughly 22% seen once, with about 8.4% in the top ten. The material sequenced was PBMCs or a T cell subset sorted from them (not recorded which). The receptors come from an adult woman who had mild COVID-19 (a few samples of this study predate the infection). Cell type and time point are not known. CDR3s include the opening cysteine and the closing phenylalanine or tryptophan. The order of the fields is D gene, J gene, clone size, V gene, CDR3 protein, CDR3 DNA. A D gene is named only where the DNA matches it firmly. Size values are once, few and many counts, or a class for expanded clones, and some rows have none.

d_call: -
j_call: TRBJ1-2
clone_size: -
v_call: TRBV7-9
cdr3_aa: CASSLPGVVYGYTF
cdr3_nt: TGTGCCAGCAGCCTGCCGGGCGTCGTCTATGGCTACACCTTC

d_call: TRBD1
j_call: TRBJ2-1
clone_size: -
v_call: TRBV5-1
cdr3_aa: CASSSGQGEEDNEQFF
cdr3_nt: TGCGCCAGCAGCTCGGGACAGGGGGAAGAGGACAATGAGCAGTTCTTC

d_call: -
j_call: TRBJ2-1
clone_size: few
v_call: TRBV5-4
cdr3_aa: CASSMTSGPYNEQFF
cdr3_nt: TGTGCCAGCAGCATGACGTCAGGCCCCTACAATGAGCAGTTCTTC

d_call: TRBD1
j_call: TRBJ1-2
clone_size: -
v_call: TRBV24-1
cdr3_aa: CATSDFETGYGGYTF
cdr3_nt: TGTGCCACCAGTGATTTCGAGACAGGGTACGGTGGCTACACCTTC

d_call: -
j_call: TRBJ1-1
clone_size: -
v_call: TRBV11-2
cdr3_aa: CASSPITGRVTEAFF
cdr3_nt: TGTGCCAGCAGCCCGATCACAGGGAGGGTCACTGAAGCTTTCTTT

d_call: TRBD1
j_call: TRBJ2-5
clone_size: few
v_call: TRBV6-6
cdr3_aa: CASNPDRFQETQYF
cdr3_nt: TGTGCCAGCAACCCGGACAGGTTCCAAGAGACCCAGTACTTC

d_call: -
j_call: TRBJ2-2
clone_size: few
v_call: TRBV12-3/TRBV12-4
cdr3_aa: CASSLFSDTGELFF
cdr3_nt: TGTGCCAGCAGTTTGTTTTCTGACACCGGGGAGCTGTTTTTT

d_call: -
j_call: TRBJ1-2
clone_size: -
v_call: TRBV5-4
cdr3_aa: CASSFGQNYTF
cdr3_nt: TGTGCCAGCAGCTTTGGTCAGAACTACACCTTC

d_call: -
j_call: TRBJ1-1
clone_size: few
v_call: TRBV6-5
cdr3_aa: CASSYGGHRSPEAFF
cdr3_nt: TGTGCCAGCAGTTACGGTGGTCACAGGTCCCCTGAAGCTTTCTTT

d_call: -
j_call: TRBJ1-6
clone_size: many
v_call: TRBV30
cdr3_aa: CAWSGQGNSPLHF
cdr3_nt: TGTGCCTGGAGTGGGCAGGGAAATTCACCCCTCCACTTT

d_call: -
j_call: TRBJ2-1
clone_size: -
v_call: TRBV14
cdr3_aa: CASSPKAKTSGLLYNEQFF
cdr3_nt: TGTGCCAGCAGCCCTAAAGCAAAAACCTCGGGACTCCTCTACAATGAGCAGTTCTTC

d_call: -
j_call: TRBJ2-3
clone_size: few
v_call: TRBV7-9
cdr3_aa: CASSLDGLAADTQYF
cdr3_nt: TGTGCCAGCAGCTTAGATGGTCTAGCAGCAGATACGCAGTATTTT

d_call: TRBD1
j_call: TRBJ1-1
clone_size: once
v_call: TRBV6-5
cdr3_aa: CASSYPGTENTEAFF
cdr3_nt: TGTGCCAGCAGTTATCCCGGGACAGAGAACACTGAAGCTTTCTTT

d_call: -
j_call: TRBJ2-6
clone_size: -
v_call: TRBV12-3/TRBV12-4
cdr3_aa: CASSWGSTGSGANVLTF
cdr3_nt: TGTGCCAGCAGTTGGGGGTCCACAGGGTCTGGGGCCAACGTCCTGACTTTC

d_call: -
j_call: TRBJ2-7
clone_size: -
v_call: TRBV19
cdr3_aa: CASSEYRTVSYEQYF
cdr3_nt: TGTGCCAGTAGTGAATATAGGACAGTTTCCTACGAGCAGTACTTC

d_call: -
j_call: TRBJ1-1
clone_size: few
v_call: TRBV6-5
cdr3_aa: CASSYSKGEAFF
cdr3_nt: TGTGCCAGCAGTTACTCGAAGGGTGAAGCTTTCTTT

d_call: TRBD2
j_call: TRBJ2-1
clone_size: -
v_call: TRBV5-1
cdr3_aa: CASSLSAGGEYNEQFF
cdr3_nt: TGCGCCAGCAGCTTGTCGGCGGGGGGGGAATACAATGAGCAGTTCTTC

d_call: TRBD2
j_call: TRBJ2-3
clone_size: -
v_call: TRBV12-3/TRBV12-4
cdr3_aa: CASSLAVHTDTQYF
cdr3_nt: TGTGCCAGCTCCCTAGCGGTCCACACAGATACGCAGTATTTT

d_call: TRBD1
j_call: TRBJ1-1
clone_size: -
v_call: TRBV30
cdr3_aa: CAWRDREYGNTEAFF
cdr3_nt: TGTGCCTGGAGAGACAGGGAGTATGGGAACACTGAAGCTTTCTTT

d_call: TRBD1
j_call: TRBJ2-2
clone_size: -
v_call: TRBV7-9
cdr3_aa: CASSPAGGQGATLNTGELFF
cdr3_nt: TGTGCCAGCAGCCCCGCCGGGGGACAGGGGGCGACCTTGAACACCGGGGAGCTGTTTTTT

d_call: -
j_call: TRBJ1-1
clone_size: few
v_call: TRBV15
cdr3_aa: CATSRDWGPGHSNTEAFF
cdr3_nt: TGTGCCACCAGCAGAGATTGGGGACCGGGACACTCGAACACTGAAGCTTTCTTT

d_call: -
j_call: TRBJ1-6
clone_size: -
v_call: TRBV15
cdr3_aa: CATSREQQNSPLHF
cdr3_nt: TGTGCCACCAGCAGAGAACAGCAGAATTCACCCCTCCACTTT

d_call: -
j_call: TRBJ1-5
clone_size: few
v_call: TRBV7-2
cdr3_aa: CASSLQGFSNQPQHF
cdr3_nt: TGTGCCAGCAGCTTACAGGGGTTCAGCAATCAGCCCCAGCATTTT

d_call: TRBD2
j_call: TRBJ2-7
clone_size: few
v_call: TRBV9
cdr3_aa: CASSPSGTSYEQYF
cdr3_nt: TGTGCCAGCAGCCCATCCGGGACTAGCTACGAGCAGTACTTC

d_call: TRBD2
j_call: TRBJ2-1
clone_size: few
v_call: TRBV25-1
cdr3_aa: CASSDPSGRVDNEQFF
cdr3_nt: TGTGCCAGCAGTGACCCCAGCGGGAGGGTCGACAATGAGCAGTTCTTC

d_call: TRBD2
j_call: TRBJ2-2
clone_size: -
v_call: TRBV19
cdr3_aa: CASSITGGPTGELFF
cdr3_nt: TGTGCCAGTAGTATTACGGGAGGGCCCACCGGGGAGCTGTTTTTT

d_call: TRBD1
j_call: TRBJ1-1
clone_size: once
v_call: TRBV7-9
cdr3_aa: CASSSRRQGVAEAFF
cdr3_nt: TGTGCCAGCAGCTCCAGGCGACAGGGGGTCGCTGAAGCTTTCTTT

d_call: -
j_call: TRBJ2-2
clone_size: -
v_call: TRBV12-3/TRBV12-4
cdr3_aa: CASSGKASYTGELFF
cdr3_nt: TGTGCCAGCAGTGGAAAAGCTAGTTACACCGGGGAGCTGTTTTTT